One and the same sample provided the 18 T cell receptor beta chains below, sequenced in a study of T-cell reconstitution after alpha-beta-depleted transplantation in children. Preparing the TCRbeta library involved the use of unique molecular identifiers. MiXCR, applied by TCRdb to the PCR reads, yields one record per CDR3 protein. Altogether roughly 240,000 distinct CDR3 sequences are present, 8.2% being singletons, with the ten largest covering 5% to 8%. Sequencing used PBMCs, mostly from graft donor cells, obtained 180 days after TCRalphabeta/CD19-depleted stem cell transplant. The receptors shown here come from a male patient younger than 18 who had a stem cell transplant for acute lymphoblastic leukemia, so the T cells may come from the graft donor.

In this sample, this clonotype turned up many times. The V and J genes are TRBV5-1 and TRBJ2-3; 12 nucleotides line up with TRBD2. Unmatched junction bases numbered 3, after V lost 0 bases and J lost 4 bases. From germline, CDR1 is SGHRS and CDR2 YFSETQ. CDR3 length: 16 residues. This CDR3 is CASSLELAGGSDTQYF. The DNA of the CDR3 is TGCGCCAGCAGCTTGGAACTAGCGGGAGGATCAGATACGCAGTATTTT.

This clonotype was detected many times. The chain uses TRBV10-3 and TRBJ2-2; D is ambiguous. The V gene lost 5 bases and the J gene lost 7 bases, with 5 bases spanning the gap. The length of the CDR3 is 11 residues. Looked up from germline, CDR1 is ENHRY and CDR2 is SYGVKD. The CDR3 DNA reads as TGTGCCATCAGTTACGGCGGGGAGCTGTTTTTT. Translating gives CAISYGGELFF.

This clonotype appeared many times. V and J are TRBV12-3 or TRBV12-4 and TRBJ1-5; D not resolved. This CDR3 is 12 amino acids long. The V gene lost 6 bases and the J gene lost 11 bases, with 14 bases spanning the gap. This CDR3 reads CASSSRLQAQHF. The CDR3 DNA reads TGTGCCAGCAGCTCCCGGCTCCAGGCCCAGCATTTT.

This clonotype was detected many times. The rearrangement links TRBV7-9 to TRBJ2-1; D not certain. Trimming pared 2 bases from V and 0 bases from J, leaving 11 bases between. CDR1 and CDR2 from the germline V gene are SEHNR and FQNEAQ (reference sequence). This CDR3 region has 16 residues. CDR3 region: CASSLYDHLSYNEQFF. In nucleotides, the CDR3 is TGTGCCAGCAGCTTATACGACCATCTCTCCTACAATGAGCAGTTCTTC.

Many counts were recorded for this clonotype. This chain connects TRBV20-1 to TRBJ2-3; TRBD2 agrees at 7 bases. The CDR3 sequence is 14 residues long. Germline V gene data show CDR1 as DFQATT and CDR2 as SNEGSKA (reference sequence). The CDR3 region is CSSLDRGEGDTQYF. The DNA for the CDR3 is TGCAGCTCGCTAGACCGCGGGGAGGGGGATACGCAGTATTTT.

In regard to this clonotype: A read error is possible here, since a much larger clone lies one base away. CDR3 region: CSSSAQGGGRTEAFF. In DNA form, the CDR3 reads TGTTCCAGCAGTGCCCAGGGAGGGGGGCGTACTGAAGCTTTCTTT. V is TRBV25-1 and J is TRBJ1-1; possibly TRBD1 for D (6 bases). Germline V gives CDR1 MGHDK, CDR2 SYGVNS. The CDR3 spans 15 residues.

The table lists this clonotype with many counts. The V and J genes are TRBV4-1 and TRBJ2-1; D could derive from TRBD1 or TRBD2 (5 bases each). Trimming removed 4 bases at V and 10 bases at J, with 14 bases between. The CDR3 is 13 residues long. Germline CDR1 reads MGHRA; CDR2 reads YSYEKL. The CDR3 loop reads CASSPGAGGEQFF. The DNA for the CDR3 is TGCGCCAGCAGCCCCGGGGCGGGCGGGGAGCAGTTCTTC.

In this sample, this clonotype turned up many times. The V call is TRBV12-3 or TRBV12-4, the J call TRBJ2-1, with 7 bases fitting TRBD1. The CDR3 is 16 residues long. V dropped 6 bases and J dropped 10; count of bases not matched to a gene: 18. Written as DNA, the CDR3 is TGTGCCAGCAGCCCTAGGAGCGGACAGGCGCCAGGGGAGCAGTTCTTC. Residues: CASSPRSGQAPGEQFF.

This clonotype has ten or more counts. The chain carries TRBV4-2 and TRBJ1-1; 7 bases fit TRBD1. The germline gives CDR1 LGHNA, CDR2 YNFKEQ. V gave up 3 bases and J gave up 0 bases; unmatched junction bases: 4. The CDR3 extends over 15 amino acids. The DNA for the CDR3 is TGTGCCAGCAGCCAGCTGCAGGGGGTGAACACTGAAGCTTTCTTT. Translating gives CASSQLQGVNTEAFF.

This clonotype was found many times. The CDR3 sequence is CASSLQPTRDTQYF. CDR3 in DNA: TGCGCCAGCAGCTTGCAGCCTACTCGAGATACGCAGTATTTT. This chain joins TRBV5-1 and TRBJ2-3; the D is unclear. V was cut by 1 base and J by 5 bases, with 11 bases left in between. The CDR3 is 14 residues long. The germline gives CDR1 SGHRS, CDR2 YFSETQ.

This clonotype was counted many times. This rearrangement joins TRBV5-1 to TRBJ2-7, with a tentative D call TRBD2 (6 bases). This CDR3 region has 14 residues. Trimming pared 8 bases from V and 2 bases from J, leaving 17 bases between. CDR1 is SGHRS and CDR2 is YFSETQ in the germline V gene. CDR3 nucleotides: TGCGCCAGTGGGGAAGGAGCGGGTACCTACGAGCAGTACTTC. It is translated as CASGEGAGTYEQYF. The full variable domain, in which reference TRBV5-1 and TRBJ2-7 provide the parts outside the CDR3, is KAGVTQTPRYLIKTRGQQVTLSCSPISGHRSVSWYQQTPGQGLQFLFEYFSETQRNKGNFPGRFSGRQFSNSRSEMNVSTLELGDSALYLCASGEGAGTYEQYFGPGTRLTVT.

At least ten counts were recorded for this clonotype. The V call is TRBV12-3 or TRBV12-4, the J call TRBJ2-2; no firm D call. The CDR3 length is 13 residues. V was pared by 5 bases and J by 4 bases, with 8 bases between. The CDR3 region is CASSRHLTGELFF. The CDR3 DNA reads as TGTGCCAGCAGTCGACACCTCACCGGGGAGCTGTTTTTT.

This clonotype was seen repeatedly, ten times or more. The chain uses TRBV7-6 and TRBJ1-6, with D perhaps matching TRBD1 (5 bases). V lost 2 bases and J 6 bases, leaving 11 bases between the germline ends. The CDR3 loop spans 15 amino acids. Germline loops: CDR1 SGHVS, CDR2 FNYEAQ. The CDR3 DNA sequence: TGTGCCAGCAGCTTACGGGGGGACCGTAATTCACCCCTCCACTTT. This sequence encodes CASSLRGDRNSPLHF. Together with reference TRBV7-6 and TRBJ1-6, the CDR3 gives the full variable domain: GAGVSQSPRYKVTKRGQDVALRCDPISGHVSLYWYRQALGQGPEFLTYFNYEAQQDKSGLPNDRFSAERPEGSISTLTIQRTEQRDSAMYRCASSLRGDRNSPLHFGNGTRLTVT.

This clonotype was found many times. This chain uses TRBV9 with TRBJ2-7; 8 nucleotides line up with TRBD1. Germline CDR1 reads SGDLS; CDR2 reads YYNGEE. With 3 bases clipped from V and 2 bases from J, the junction kept 4 bases outside the gene matches. CDR3 length: 14 amino acids. CDR3 in amino acids: CASSARDRPYEQYF. As DNA, the CDR3 is TGTGCCAGCAGCGCCCGGGACAGGCCCTACGAGCAGTACTTC.

This clonotype was seen ten or more times. J is TRBJ2-4 and V is TRBV4-1; tentative D call: TRBD2 (5 bases). The germline V gene encodes CDR1 MGHRA and CDR2 YSYEKL. Trimming stripped 2 bases from V and 8 bases from J, with 10 bases between. The CDR3 is 13 residues long. The CDR3 spells CASSQIASHIQYF. CDR3 DNA: TGCGCCAGCAGCCAAATAGCTAGCCACATTCAGTACTTC.

This clonotype was recorded at least ten times. The chain carries TRBV12-3 or TRBV12-4 and TRBJ2-5; TRBD1 matches at 7 bases. V was pared by 1 base and J by 2 bases, with 1 base of the junction left unmatched. This CDR3 has 14 amino acids. CDR3 in amino acids: CASSLGTGQETQYF. The DNA of the CDR3 is TGTGCCAGCAGTTTAGGGACAGGACAAGAGACCCAGTACTTC.

This clonotype appeared many times. The genes are TRBV10-3 and TRBJ2-5, with D tentatively TRBD2 (5 bases). The CDR3 runs 14 residues. Germline CDR1 reads ENHRY; CDR2 reads SYGVKD. Between the trimmed V and J ends, which lost 2 bases and 4 bases, there was a span of 11 bases. The CDR3 reads CAISERPSRETQYF. In DNA, the CDR3 is TGTGCCATCAGTGAGCGTCCTAGCAGAGAGACCCAGTACTTC.

Written as DNA, the CDR3 is TGTGCCAGCAGTAGCAGGATCAATCAGCCCCAGCATTTT. It encodes CASSSRINQPQHF. The V and J genes are TRBV2 and TRBJ1-5, with unresolved D. The CDR3 consists of 13 residues. Trimming pared 5 bases from V and 3 bases from J, leaving 8 bases between. CDR1 is SNHLY and CDR2 is FYNNEI in the germline V gene.